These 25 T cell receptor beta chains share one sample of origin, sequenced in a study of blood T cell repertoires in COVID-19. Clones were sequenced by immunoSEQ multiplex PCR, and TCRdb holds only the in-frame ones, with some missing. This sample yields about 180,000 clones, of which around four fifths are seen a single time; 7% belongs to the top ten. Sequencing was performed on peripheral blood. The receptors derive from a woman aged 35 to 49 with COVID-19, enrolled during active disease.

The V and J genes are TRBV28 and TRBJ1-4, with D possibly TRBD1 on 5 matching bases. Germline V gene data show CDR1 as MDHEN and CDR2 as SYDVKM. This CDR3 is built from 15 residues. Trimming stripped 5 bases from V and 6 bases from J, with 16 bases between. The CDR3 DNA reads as TGTGCCAGCAGTCCGCCCGACAGCTCCCATGAAAAACTGTTTTTT. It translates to CASSPPDSSHEKLFF.

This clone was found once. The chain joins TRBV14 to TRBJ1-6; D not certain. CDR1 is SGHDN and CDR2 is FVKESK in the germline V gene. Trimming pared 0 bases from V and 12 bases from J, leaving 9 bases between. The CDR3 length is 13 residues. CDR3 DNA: TGTGCCAGCAGCCAAGATCCAGCGGGACCCCTCCACTTT. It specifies CASSQDPAGPLHF.

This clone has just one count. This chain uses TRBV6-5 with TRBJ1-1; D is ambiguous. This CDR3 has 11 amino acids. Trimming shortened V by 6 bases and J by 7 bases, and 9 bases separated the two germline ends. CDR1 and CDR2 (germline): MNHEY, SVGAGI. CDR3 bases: TGTGCCAGCAGGGAGGGCGTTGAAGCTTTCTTT. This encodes CASREGVEAFF.

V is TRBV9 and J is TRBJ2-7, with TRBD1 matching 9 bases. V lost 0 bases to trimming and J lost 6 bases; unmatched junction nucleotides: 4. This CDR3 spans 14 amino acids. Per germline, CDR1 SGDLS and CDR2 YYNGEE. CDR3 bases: TGTGCCAGCAGCGTAGTAACAGGGGGCGCCGAGCAGTACTTC. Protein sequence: CASSVVTGGAEQYF.

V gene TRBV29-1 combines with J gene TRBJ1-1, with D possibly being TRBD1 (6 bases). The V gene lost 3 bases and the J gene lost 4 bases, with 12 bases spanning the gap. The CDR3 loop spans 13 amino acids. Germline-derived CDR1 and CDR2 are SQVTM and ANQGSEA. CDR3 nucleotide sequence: TGCAGCGTTGAGAGACAGGATGGCACTGAAGCTTTCTTT. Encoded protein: CSVERQDGTEAFF.

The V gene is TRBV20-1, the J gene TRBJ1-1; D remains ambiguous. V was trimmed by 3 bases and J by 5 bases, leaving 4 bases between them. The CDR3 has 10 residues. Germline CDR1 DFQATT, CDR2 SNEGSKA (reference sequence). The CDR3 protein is CSASPTEAFF. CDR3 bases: TGCAGTGCTAGCCCAACTGAAGCTTTCTTT.

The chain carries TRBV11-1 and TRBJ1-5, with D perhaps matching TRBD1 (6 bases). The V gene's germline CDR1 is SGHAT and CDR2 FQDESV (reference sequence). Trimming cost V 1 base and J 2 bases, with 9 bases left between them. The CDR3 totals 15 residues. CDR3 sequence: CASSLGEGGNQPQHF. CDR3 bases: TGTGCCAGCAGCTTAGGGGAGGGGGGCAATCAGCCCCAGCATTTT. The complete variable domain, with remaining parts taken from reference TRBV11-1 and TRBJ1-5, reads EAEVAQSPRYKITEKSQAVAFWCDPISGHATLYWYRQILGQGPELLVQFQDESVVDDSQLPKDRFSAERLKGVDSTLKIQPAELGDSAMYLCASSLGEGGNQPQHFGDGTRLSIL.

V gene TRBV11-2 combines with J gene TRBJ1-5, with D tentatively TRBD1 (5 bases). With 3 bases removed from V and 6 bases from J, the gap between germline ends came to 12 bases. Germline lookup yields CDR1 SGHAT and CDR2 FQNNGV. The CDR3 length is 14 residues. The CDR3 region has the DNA TGTGCCAGCAGCTTTCTAGGGGCTGGTCAGCCCCAGCATTTT. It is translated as CASSFLGAGQPQHF. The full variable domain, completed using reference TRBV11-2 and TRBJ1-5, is EAGVAQSPRYKIIEKRQSVAFWCNPISGHATLYWYQQILGQGPKLLIQFQNNGVVDDSQLPKDRFSAERLKGVDSTLKIQPAKLEDSAVYLCASSFLGAGQPQHFGDGTRLSIL.

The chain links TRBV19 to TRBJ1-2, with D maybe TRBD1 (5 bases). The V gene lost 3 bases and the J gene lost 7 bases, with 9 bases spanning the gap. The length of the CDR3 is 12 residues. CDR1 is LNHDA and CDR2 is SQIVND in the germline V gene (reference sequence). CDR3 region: CASSMQGAGYTF. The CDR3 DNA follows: TGTGCCAGTAGTATGCAGGGTGCTGGCTACACCTTC.

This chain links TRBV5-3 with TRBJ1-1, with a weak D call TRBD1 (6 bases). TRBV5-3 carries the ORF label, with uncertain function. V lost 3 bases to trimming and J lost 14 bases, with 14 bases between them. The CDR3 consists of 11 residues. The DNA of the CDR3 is TGTGCCAGAAGCTGGGGGCTTGAGACCTTCTTT. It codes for CARSWGLETFF.

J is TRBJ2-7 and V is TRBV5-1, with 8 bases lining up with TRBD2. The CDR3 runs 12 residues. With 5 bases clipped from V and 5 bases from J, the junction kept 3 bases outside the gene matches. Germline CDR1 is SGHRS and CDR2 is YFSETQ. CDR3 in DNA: TGCGCCAGCAGGAGCGGGAGCAACGAGCAGTACTTC. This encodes CASRSGSNEQYF.

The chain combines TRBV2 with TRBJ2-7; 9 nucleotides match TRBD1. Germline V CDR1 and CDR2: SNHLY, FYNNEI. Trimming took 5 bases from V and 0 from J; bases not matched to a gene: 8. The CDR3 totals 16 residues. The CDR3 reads CASSTPGDRDSYEQYF. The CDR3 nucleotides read TGTGCCAGCAGTACCCCCGGGGACAGGGACTCCTACGAGCAGTACTTC.

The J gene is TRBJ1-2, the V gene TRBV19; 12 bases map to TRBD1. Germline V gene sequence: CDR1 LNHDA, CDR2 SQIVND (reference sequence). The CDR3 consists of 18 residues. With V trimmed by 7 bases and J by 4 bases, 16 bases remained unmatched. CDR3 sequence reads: CASTGRGQGAKWGYGYTF. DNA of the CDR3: TGTGCCAGTACTGGTCGGGGACAGGGGGCGAAGTGGGGCTATGGCTACACCTTC.

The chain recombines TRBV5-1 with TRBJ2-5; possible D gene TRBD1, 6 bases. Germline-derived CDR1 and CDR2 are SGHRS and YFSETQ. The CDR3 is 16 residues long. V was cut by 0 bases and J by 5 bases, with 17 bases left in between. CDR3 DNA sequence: TGCGCCAGCAGCTTGGATTCTACAGGGTTCCGGGAGACCCAGTACTTC. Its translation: CASSLDSTGFRETQYF.

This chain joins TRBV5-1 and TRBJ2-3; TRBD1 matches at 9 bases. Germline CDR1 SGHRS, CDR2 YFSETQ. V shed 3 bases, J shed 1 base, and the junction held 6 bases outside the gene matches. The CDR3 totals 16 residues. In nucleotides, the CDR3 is TGCGCCAGCAGCTACCGGGACAGGGACGGCACAGATACGCAGTATTTT. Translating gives CASSYRDRDGTDTQYF.

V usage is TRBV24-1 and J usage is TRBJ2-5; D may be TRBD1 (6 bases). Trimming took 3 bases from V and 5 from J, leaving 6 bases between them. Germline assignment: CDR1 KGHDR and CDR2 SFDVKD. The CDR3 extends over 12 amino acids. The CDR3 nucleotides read TGTGCCACCAGTGATCAGGGGGAGACCCAGTACTTC. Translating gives CATSDQGETQYF.

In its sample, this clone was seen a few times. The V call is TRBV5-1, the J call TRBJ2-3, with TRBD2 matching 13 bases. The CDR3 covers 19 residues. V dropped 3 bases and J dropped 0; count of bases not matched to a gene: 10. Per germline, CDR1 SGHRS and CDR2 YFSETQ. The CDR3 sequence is CASSSTSGGAGKSTDTQYF. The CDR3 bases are TGCGCCAGCAGCTCCACTAGCGGGGGGGCTGGAAAGAGCACAGATACGCAGTATTTT.

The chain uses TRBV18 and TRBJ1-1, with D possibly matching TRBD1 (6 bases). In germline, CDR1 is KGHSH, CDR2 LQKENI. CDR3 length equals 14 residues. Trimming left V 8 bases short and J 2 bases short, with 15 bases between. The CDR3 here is CASRDTGPNTEAFF. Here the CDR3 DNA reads TGTGCCAGCCGTGATACAGGGCCCAACACTGAAGCTTTCTTT.

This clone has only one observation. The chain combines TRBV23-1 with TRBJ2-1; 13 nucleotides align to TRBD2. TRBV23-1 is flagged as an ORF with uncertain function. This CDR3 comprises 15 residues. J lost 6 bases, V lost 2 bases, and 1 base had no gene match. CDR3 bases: TGCGCCAGCAGTCAAGGGACTAGCGGGACCAATGAGCAGTTCTTC. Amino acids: CASSQGTSGTNEQFF.

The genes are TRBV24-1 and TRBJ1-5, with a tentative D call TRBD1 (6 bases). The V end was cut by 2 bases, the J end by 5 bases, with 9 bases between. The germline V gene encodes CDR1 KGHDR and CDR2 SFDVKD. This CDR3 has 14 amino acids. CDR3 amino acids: CATSDSGVHQPQHF. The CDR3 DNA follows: TGTGCCACCAGTGATTCAGGGGTTCATCAGCCCCAGCATTTT.

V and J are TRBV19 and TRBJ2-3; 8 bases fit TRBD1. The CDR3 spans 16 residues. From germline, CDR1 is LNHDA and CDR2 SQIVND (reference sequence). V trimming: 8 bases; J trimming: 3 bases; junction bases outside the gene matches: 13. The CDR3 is CASSERYRGRTDTQYF. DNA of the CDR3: TGTGCCAGTTCAGAGCGCTACAGGGGGAGGACAGATACGCAGTATTTT.

CDR3 nucleotides: TGTGCCAGCAGCTCACCGGGACTCCCCTACGAGCAGTACTTC. Its protein is CASSSPGLPYEQYF. The chain employs TRBV5-4 and TRBJ2-7; possible D gene TRBD2, 6 bases. Germline V CDR1 and CDR2: SGHNT, YYREEE (reference sequence). Trimming shortened V by 3 bases and J by 2 bases, and 12 bases separated the two germline ends. The CDR3 has 14 amino acids.

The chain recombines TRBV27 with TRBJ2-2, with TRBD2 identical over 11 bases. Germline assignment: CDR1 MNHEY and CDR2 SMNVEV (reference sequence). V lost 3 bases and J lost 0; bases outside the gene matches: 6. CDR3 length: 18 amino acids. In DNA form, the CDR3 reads TGTGCCAGCAGTTTCCGGACTAGCGGGCGCCCGAACACCGGGGAGCTGTTTTTT. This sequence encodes CASSFRTSGRPNTGELFF.

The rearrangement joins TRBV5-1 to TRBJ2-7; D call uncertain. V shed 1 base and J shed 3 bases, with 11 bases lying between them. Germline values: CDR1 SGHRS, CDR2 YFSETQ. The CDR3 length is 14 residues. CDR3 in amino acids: CASSLTRGNYEQYF. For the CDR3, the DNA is TGCGCCAGCAGCTTGACCCGAGGCAACTACGAGCAGTACTTC.

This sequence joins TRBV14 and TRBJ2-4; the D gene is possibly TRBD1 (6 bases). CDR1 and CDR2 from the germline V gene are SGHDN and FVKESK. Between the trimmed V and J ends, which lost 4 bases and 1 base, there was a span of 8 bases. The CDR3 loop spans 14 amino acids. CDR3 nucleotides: TGTGCCAGCAGCCTGGACAGTGCCAAAAACATTCAGTACTTC. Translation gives CASSLDSAKNIQYF.